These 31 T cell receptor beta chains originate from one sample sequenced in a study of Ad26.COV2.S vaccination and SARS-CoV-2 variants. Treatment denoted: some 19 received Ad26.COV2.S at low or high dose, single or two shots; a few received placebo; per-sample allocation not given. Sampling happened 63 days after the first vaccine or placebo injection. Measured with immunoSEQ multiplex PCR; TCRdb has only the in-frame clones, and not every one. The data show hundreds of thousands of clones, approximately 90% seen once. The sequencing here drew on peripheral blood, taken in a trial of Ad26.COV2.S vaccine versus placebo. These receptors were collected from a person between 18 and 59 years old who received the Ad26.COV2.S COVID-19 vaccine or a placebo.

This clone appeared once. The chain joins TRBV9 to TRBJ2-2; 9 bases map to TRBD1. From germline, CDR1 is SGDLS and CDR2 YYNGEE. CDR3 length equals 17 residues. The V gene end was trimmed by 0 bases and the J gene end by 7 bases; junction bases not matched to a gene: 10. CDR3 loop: CASSVARDRDRGGELFF. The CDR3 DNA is TGTGCCAGCAGCGTAGCTCGGGACAGGGATCGGGGCGGGGAGCTGTTTTTT.

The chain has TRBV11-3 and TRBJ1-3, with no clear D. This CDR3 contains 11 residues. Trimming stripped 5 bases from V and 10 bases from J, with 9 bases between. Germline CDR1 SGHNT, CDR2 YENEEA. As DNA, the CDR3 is TGTGCCAGCAGCAAAAGTAGTACCATATATTTT. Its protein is CASSKSSTIYF.

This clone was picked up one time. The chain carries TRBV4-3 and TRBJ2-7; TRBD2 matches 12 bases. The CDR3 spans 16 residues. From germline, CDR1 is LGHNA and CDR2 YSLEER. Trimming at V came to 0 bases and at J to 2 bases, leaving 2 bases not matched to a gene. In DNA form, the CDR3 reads TGCGCCAGCAGCCAAGAAGGACTAGCGGGGACCTACGAGCAGTACTTC. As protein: CASSQEGLAGTYEQYF.

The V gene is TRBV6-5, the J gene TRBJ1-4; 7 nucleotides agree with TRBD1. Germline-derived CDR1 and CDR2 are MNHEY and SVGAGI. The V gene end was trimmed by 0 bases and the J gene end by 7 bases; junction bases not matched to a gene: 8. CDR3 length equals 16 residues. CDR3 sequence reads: CASSYSPAQGGEKLFF. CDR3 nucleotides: TGTGCCAGCAGTTACTCCCCGGCCCAGGGGGGTGAAAAACTGTTTTTT.

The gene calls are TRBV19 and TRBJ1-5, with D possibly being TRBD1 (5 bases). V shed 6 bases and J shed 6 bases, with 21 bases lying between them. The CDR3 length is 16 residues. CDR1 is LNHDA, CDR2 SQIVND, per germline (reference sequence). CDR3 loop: CASRADYDSLVQPQHF. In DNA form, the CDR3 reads TGTGCCAGTAGAGCGGACTACGACAGCTTGGTTCAGCCCCAGCATTTT. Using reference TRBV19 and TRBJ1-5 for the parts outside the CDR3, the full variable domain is DGGITQSPKYLFRKEGQNVTLSCEQNLNHDAMYWYRQDPGQGLRLIYYSQIVNDFQKGDIAEGYSVSREKKESFPLTVTSAQKNPTAFYLCASRADYDSLVQPQHFGDGTRLSIL.

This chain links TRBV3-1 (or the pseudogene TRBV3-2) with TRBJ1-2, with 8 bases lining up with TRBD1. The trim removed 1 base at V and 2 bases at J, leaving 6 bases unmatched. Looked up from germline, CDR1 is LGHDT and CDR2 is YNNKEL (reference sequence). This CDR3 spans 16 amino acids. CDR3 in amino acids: CASSQVLTGANYGYTF. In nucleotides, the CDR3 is TGTGCCAGCAGCCAAGTATTGACAGGGGCGAACTATGGCTACACCTTC.

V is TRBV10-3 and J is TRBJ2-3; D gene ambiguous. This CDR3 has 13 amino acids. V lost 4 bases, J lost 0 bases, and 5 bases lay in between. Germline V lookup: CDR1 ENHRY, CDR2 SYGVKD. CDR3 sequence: CAISGGSTDTQYF. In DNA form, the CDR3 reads TGTGCCATCAGTGGGGGTAGCACAGATACGCAGTATTTT.

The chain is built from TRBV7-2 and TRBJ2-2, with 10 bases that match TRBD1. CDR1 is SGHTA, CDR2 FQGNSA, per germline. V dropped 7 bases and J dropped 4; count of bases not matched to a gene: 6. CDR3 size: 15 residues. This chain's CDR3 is CASTRDRGGTGELFF. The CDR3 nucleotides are TGTGCCAGCACCCGGGACAGGGGCGGCACCGGGGAGCTGTTTTTT.

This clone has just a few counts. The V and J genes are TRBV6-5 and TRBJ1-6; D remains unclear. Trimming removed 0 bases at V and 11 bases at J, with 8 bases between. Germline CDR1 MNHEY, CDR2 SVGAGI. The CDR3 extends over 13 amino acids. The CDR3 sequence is CASSYSRSPPLHF. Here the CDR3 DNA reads TGTGCCAGCAGTTACTCGAGGAGTCCACCCCTCCACTTT.

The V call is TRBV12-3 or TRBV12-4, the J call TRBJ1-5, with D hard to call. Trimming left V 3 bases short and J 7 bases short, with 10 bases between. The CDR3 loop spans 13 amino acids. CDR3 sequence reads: CASSFEGIQPQHF. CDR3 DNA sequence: TGTGCCAGCAGTTTCGAGGGTATCCAGCCCCAGCATTTT.

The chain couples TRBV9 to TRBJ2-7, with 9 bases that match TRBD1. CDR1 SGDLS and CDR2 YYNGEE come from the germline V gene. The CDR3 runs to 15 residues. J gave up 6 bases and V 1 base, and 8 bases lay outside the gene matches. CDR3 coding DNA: TGTGCCAGCAGCGTACTGGGGACAGGGCTTATCGAGCAGTACTTC. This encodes CASSVLGTGLIEQYF.

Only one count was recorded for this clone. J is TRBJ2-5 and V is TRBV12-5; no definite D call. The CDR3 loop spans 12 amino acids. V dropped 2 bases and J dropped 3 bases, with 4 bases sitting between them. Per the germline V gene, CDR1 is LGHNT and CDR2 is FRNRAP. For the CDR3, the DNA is TGTGCTAGTGGTTTGAGGGAAGAGACCCAGTACTTC. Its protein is CASGLREETQYF.

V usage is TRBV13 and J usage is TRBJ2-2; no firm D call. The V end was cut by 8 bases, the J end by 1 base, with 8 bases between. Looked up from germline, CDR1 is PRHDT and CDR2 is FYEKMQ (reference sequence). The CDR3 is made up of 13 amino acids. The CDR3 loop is CASQKGNTGELFF. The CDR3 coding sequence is TGTGCCAGCCAGAAGGGGAACACCGGGGAGCTGTTTTTT.

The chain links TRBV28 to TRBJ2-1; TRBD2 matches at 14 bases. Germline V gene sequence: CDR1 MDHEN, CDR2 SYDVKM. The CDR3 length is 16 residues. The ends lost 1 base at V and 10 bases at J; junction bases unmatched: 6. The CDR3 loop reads CASSLFGTSGRWEQFF. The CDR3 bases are TGTGCCAGCAGTTTATTTGGGACTAGCGGGAGATGGGAGCAGTTCTTC. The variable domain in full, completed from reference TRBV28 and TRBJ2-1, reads DVKVTQSSRYLVKRTGEKVFLECVQDMDHENMFWYRQDPGLGLRLIYFSYDVKMKEKGDIPEGYSVSREKKERFSLILESASTNQTSMYLCASSLFGTSGRWEQFFGPGTRLTVL.

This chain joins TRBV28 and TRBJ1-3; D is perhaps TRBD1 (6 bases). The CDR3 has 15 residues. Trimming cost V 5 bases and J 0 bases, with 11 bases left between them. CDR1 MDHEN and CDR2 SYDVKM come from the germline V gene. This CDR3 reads CASSRRTVSGNTIYF. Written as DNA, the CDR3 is TGTGCCAGCAGTCGAAGGACAGTCTCTGGAAACACCATATATTTT.

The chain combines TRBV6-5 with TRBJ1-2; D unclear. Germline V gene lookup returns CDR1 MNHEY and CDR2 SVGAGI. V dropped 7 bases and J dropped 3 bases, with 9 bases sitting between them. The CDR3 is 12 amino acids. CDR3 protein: CASTSRDYGYTF. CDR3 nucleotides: TGTGCCAGCACCTCCCGGGACTATGGCTACACCTTC.

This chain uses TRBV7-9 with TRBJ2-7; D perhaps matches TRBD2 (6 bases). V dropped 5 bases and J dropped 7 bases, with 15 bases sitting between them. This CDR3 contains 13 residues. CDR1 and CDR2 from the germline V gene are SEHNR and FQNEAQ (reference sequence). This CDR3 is CASSPPGGWEQYF. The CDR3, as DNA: TGTGCCAGCAGCCCCCCTGGGGGGTGGGAGCAGTACTTC. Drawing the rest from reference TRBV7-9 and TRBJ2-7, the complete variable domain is DTGVSQNPRHKITKRGQNVTFRCDPISEHNRLYWYRQTLGQGPEFLTYFQNEAQLEKSRLLSDRFSAERPKGSFSTLEIQRTEQGDSAMYLCASSPPGGWEQYFGPGTRLTVT.

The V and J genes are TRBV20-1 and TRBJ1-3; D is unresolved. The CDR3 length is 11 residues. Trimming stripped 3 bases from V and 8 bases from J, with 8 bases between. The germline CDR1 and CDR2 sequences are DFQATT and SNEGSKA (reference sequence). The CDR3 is CSASRRDTIYF. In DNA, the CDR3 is TGCAGTGCTAGTCGTAGGGACACCATATATTTT.

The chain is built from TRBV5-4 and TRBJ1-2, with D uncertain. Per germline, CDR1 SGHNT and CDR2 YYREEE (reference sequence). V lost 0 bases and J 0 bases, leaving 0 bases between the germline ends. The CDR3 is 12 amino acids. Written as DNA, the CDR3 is TGTGCCAGCAGCTTGGCTAACTATGGCTACACCTTC. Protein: CASSLANYGYTF.

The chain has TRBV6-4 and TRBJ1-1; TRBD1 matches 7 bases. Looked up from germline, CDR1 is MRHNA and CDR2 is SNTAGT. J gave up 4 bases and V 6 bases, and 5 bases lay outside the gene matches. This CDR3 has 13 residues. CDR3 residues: CASRRGPGTEAFF. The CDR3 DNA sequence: TGTGCCAGCAGAAGGGGGCCAGGCACTGAAGCTTTCTTT.

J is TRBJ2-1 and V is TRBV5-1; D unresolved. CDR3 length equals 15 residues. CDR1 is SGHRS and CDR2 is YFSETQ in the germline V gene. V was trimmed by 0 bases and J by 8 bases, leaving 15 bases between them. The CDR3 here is CASSLVGNRVDEQFF. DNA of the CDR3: TGCGCCAGCAGCTTGGTAGGGAATAGGGTGGATGAGCAGTTCTTC. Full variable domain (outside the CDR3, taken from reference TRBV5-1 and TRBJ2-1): KAGVTQTPRYLIKTRGQQVTLSCSPISGHRSVSWYQQTPGQGLQFLFEYFSETQRNKGNFPGRFSGRQFSNSRSEMNVSTLELGDSALYLCASSLVGNRVDEQFFGPGTRLTVL.

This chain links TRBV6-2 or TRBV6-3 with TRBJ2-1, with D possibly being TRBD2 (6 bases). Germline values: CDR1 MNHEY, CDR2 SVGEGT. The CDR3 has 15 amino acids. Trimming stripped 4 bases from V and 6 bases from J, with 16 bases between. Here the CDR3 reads CASSSTSRVGNEQFF. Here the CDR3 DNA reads TGTGCCAGCAGTTCAACTAGCCGAGTAGGCAATGAGCAGTTCTTC.

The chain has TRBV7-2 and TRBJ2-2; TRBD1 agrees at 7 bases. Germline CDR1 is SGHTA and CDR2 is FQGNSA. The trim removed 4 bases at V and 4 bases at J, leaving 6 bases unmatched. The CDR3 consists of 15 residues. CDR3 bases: TGTGCCAGCAGCTCGAACAGGGGACCCACCGGGGAGCTGTTTTTT. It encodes CASSSNRGPTGELFF.

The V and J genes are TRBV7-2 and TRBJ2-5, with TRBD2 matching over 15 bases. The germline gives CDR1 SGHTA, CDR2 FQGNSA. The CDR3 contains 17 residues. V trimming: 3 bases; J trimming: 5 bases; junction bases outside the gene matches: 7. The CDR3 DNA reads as TGTGCCAGCAGCTTTAGGACTAGCGGGGGGGCTGACGAGACCCAGTACTTC. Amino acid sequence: CASSFRTSGGADETQYF.

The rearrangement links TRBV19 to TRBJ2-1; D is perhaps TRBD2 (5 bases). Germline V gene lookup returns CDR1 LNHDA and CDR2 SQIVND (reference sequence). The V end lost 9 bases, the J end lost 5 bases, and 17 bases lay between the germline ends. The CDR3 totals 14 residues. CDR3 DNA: TGTGCCAGCCATGATCCGGGAAGAAACAATGAGCAGTTCTTC. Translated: CASHDPGRNNEQFF. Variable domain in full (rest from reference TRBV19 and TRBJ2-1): DGGITQSPKYLFRKEGQNVTLSCEQNLNHDAMYWYRQDPGQGLRLIYYSQIVNDFQKGDIAEGYSVSREKKESFPLTVTSAQKNPTAFYLCASHDPGRNNEQFFGPGTRLTVL.

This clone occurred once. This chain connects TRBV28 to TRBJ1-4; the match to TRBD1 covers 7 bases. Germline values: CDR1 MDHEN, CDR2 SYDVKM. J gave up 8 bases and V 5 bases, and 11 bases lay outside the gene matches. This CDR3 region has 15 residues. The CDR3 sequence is CASSVNRGNGEKLFF. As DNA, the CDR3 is TGTGCCAGCAGTGTGAACAGGGGCAATGGAGAAAAACTGTTTTTT.

CDR3 sequence: CASSVAPQVTEQYF. CDR3 bases: TGTGCCAGCAGCGTAGCCCCACAGGTAACCGAGCAGTACTTC. The chain employs TRBV9 and TRBJ2-7; D is perhaps TRBD1 (5 bases). Germline assignment: CDR1 SGDLS and CDR2 YYNGEE. Deletions cut 0 bases from V and 6 bases from J, with 13 bases between. The CDR3 is 14 amino acids.

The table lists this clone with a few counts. CDR3 in amino acids: CASSQDLVLRETQYF. The CDR3 coding sequence is TGTGCCAGCAGCCAAGATTTAGTTCTGCGAGAGACCCAGTACTTC. The chain employs TRBV3-1 (or the pseudogene TRBV3-2) and TRBJ2-5; no reliable D call. Germline-derived CDR1 and CDR2 are LGHDT and YNNKEL (reference sequence). V lost 0 bases and J 4 bases, leaving 12 bases between the germline ends. The CDR3 has 15 amino acids.

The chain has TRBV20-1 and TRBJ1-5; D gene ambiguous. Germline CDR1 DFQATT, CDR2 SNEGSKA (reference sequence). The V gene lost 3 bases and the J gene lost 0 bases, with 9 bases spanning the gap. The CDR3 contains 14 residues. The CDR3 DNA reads TGCAGTGCTAGTAACCTCTATAGCAATCAGCCCCAGCATTTT. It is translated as CSASNLYSNQPQHF.

CDR3 loop: CASSYGPERYGYTF. Written as DNA, the CDR3 is TGTGCCAGCAGTTATGGACCGGAGCGCTATGGCTACACCTTC. V and J are TRBV6-2 or TRBV6-3 and TRBJ1-2, with D unresolved. V was cut by 3 bases and J by 4 bases, with 12 bases left in between. Germline CDR1 MNHEY, CDR2 SVGEGT. The CDR3 runs to 14 residues.

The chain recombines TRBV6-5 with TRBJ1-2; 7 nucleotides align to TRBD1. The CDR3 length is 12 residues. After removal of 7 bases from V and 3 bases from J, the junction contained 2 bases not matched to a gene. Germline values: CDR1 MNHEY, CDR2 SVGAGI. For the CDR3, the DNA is TGTGCCAGCAATGGACAGGACTATGGCTACACCTTC. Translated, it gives CASNGQDYGYTF.